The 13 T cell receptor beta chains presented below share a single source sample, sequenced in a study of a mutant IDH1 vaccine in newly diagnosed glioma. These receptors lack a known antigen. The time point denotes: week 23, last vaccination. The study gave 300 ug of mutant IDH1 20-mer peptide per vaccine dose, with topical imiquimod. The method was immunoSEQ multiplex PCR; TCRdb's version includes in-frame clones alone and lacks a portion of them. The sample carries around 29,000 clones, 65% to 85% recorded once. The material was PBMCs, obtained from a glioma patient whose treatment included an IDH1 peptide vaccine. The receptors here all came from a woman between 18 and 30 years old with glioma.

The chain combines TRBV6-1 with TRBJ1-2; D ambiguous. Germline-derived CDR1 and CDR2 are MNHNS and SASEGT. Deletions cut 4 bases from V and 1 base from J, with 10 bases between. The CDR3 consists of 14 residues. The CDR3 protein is CASSASLLNYGYTF. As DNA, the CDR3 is TGTGCCAGCAGTGCGAGCCTCCTTAACTATGGCTACACCTTC.

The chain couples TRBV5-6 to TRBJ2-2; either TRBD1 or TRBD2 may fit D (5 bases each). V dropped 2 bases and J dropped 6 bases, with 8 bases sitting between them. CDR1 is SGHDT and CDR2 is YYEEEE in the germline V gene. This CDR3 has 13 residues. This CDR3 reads CASSFGGAGELFF. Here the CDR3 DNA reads TGTGCCAGCAGCTTTGGGGGAGCCGGGGAGCTGTTTTTT.

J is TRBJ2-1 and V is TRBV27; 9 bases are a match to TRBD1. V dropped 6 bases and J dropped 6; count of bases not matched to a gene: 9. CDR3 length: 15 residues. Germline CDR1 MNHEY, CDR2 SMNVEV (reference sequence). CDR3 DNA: TGTGCCAGCAGCCTCACAGGGGGCAAGGGCAATGAGCAGTTCTTC. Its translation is CASSLTGGKGNEQFF.

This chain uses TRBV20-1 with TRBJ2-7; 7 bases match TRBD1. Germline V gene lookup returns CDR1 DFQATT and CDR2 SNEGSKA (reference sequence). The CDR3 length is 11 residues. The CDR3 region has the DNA TGCACCACAGGGGCAGGGTACGAGCAGTACTTC. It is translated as CTTGAGYEQYF.

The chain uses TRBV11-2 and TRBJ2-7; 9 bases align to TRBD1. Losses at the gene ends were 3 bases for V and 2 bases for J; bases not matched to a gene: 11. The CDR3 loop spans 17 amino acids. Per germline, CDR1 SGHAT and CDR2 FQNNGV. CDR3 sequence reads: CASSFPPGTGKTYEQYF. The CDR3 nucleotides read TGTGCCAGCAGCTTTCCCCCCGGGACAGGGAAAACCTACGAGCAGTACTTC.

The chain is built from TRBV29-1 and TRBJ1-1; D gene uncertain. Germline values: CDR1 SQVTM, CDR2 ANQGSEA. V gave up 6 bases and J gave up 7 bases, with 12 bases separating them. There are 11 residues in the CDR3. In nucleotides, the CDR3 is TGCAGCGTCCTTCCTCAGTTTGAAGCTTTCTTT. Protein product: CSVLPQFEAFF.

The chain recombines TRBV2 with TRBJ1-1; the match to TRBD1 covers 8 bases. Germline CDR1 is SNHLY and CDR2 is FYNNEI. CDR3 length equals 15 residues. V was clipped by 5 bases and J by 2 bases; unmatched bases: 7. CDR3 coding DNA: TGTGCCAGCAGTTCGGACAGGGCGGTAAACACTGAAGCTTTCTTT. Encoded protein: CASSSDRAVNTEAFF.

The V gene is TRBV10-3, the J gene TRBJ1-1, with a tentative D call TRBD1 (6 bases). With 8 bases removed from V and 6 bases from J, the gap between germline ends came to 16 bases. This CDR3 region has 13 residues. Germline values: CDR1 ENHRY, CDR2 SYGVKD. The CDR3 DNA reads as TGTGCCATCGGGAGACAGGCGGACGCTGAAGCTTTCTTT. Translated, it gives CAIGRQADAEAFF.

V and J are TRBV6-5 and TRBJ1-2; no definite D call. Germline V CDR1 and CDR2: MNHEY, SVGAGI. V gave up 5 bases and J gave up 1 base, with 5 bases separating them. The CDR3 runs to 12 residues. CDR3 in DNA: TGTGCCAGCAGTATGCTTAACTATGGCTACACCTTC. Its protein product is CASSMLNYGYTF.

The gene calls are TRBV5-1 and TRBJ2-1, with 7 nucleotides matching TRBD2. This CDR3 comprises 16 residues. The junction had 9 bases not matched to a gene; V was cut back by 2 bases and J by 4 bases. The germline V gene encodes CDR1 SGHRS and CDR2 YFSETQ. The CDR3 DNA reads TGCGCCAGCAGCTTTGATAGTCTAGCGGTTTACAATGAGCAGTTCTTC. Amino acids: CASSFDSLAVYNEQFF.

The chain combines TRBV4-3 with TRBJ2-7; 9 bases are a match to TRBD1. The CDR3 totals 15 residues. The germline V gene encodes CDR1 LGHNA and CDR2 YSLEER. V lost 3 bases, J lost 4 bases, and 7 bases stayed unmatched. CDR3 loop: CASSQDDRGSYEQYF. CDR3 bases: TGCGCCAGCAGCCAGGACGACAGGGGGTCATACGAGCAGTACTTC.

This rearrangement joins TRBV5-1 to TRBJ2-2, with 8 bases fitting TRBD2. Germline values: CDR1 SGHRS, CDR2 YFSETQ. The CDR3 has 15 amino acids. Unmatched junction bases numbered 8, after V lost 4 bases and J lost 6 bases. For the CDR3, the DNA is TGCGCCAGCAGCGAGGGACTAGGTGGAGCCGGGGAGCTGTTTTTT. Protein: CASSEGLGGAGELFF.

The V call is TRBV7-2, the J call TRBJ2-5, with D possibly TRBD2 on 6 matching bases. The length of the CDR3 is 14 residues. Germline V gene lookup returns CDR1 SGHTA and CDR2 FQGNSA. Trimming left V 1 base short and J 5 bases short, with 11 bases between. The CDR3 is CASSLGGDWETQYF. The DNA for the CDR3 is TGTGCCAGCAGCTTAGGGGGGGACTGGGAGACCCAGTACTTC.